This entry is about one TCR beta chain. Its antigen is undetermined. The length of the CDR3 is 16 residues. Trimming cost V 0 bases and J 4 bases, with 14 bases left between them. CDR1 and CDR2 from the germline V gene are LGHNA and YNFKEQ. The protocol was immunoSEQ multiplex PCR, while the TCRdb copy is restricted to in-frame clones and leaves out a portion. The repertoire holds about 600,000 clones, with 97% as singletons. This specimen comes from a study of shared clonotypes between healthy human individuals. Across the study: There were three CD4 naive, three CD4 memory, two CD8 naive and one CD8 memory plates per donor.

Notes on the study in general: The rarefaction results pointed to incomplete sorted-subset sequencing despite large depth.

Donors were Caucasian adults residing in Nashville, Tennessee, USA. Material for sequencing was naive CD4+ T cells sorted from blood. Documented subset: CD45RA+ positively selected. This TCR came from a woman in her 30s in good health. V gene TRBV4-2 combines with J gene TRBJ2-3; a possible D gene is TRBD2 (6 bases). The CDR3 protein is CASSQDPGLFPDTQYF. DNA for the CDR3: TGTGCCAGCAGCCAAGATCCGGGACTTTTTCCAGATACGCAGTATTTT.